The sequence of this T cell receptor beta chain was determined in a study of blood T cell repertoires in COVID-19. Study in general: COVID-19 samples collected from the United States, Italy and Spain covered acute and convalescent phases. From T cells, B-cell-depleted T cells, or PBMCs came the material, which was cDNA or gDNA.

Participant reports of clinical history set cohort assignment. Among Cohort 3 donors, those recovered had two negative PCRs, clearance, or symptom resolution. Clones were sequenced by immunoSEQ multiplex PCR, and TCRdb holds only the in-frame ones, with some missing. The profile covers fewer than 450,000 clones, with roughly 91% appearing a single time and around 0.6% taken by the ten largest. In regard to this clone: The sample carries other DNA sequences with the same CDR3.

The CDR3 totals 12 residues. CDR1 is SGHRS, CDR2 YFSETQ, per germline. Trimming pared 0 bases from V and 3 bases from J, leaving 4 bases between. Sequencing was carried out using PBMCs or T cells enriched from blood (not recorded which). The TCR sequence derives from a man aged 18-30 years who had recovered from COVID-19. This chain links TRBV5-1 with TRBJ2-7; D remains ambiguous. CDR3 loop: CASSLGGYEQYF. The CDR3 DNA follows: TGCGCCAGCAGCTTGGGCGGCTACGAGCAGTACTTC.